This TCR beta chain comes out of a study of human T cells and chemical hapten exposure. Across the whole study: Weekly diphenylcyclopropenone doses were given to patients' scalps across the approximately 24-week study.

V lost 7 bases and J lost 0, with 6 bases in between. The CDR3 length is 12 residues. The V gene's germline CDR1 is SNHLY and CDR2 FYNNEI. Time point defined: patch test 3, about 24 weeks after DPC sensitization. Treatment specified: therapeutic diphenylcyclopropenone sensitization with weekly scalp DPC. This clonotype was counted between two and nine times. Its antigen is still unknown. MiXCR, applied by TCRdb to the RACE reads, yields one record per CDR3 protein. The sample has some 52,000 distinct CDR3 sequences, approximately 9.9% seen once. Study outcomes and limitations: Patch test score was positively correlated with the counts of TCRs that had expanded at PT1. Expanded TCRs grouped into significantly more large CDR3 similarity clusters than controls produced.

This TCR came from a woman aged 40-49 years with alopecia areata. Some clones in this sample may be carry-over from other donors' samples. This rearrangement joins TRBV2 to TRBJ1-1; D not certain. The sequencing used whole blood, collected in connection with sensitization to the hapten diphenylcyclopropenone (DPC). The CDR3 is CASIRMNTEAFF. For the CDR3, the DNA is TGTGCCAGCATCCGCATGAACACTGAAGCTTTCTTT.